This is a list of T cell receptor beta chains from one sample in a study of radiotherapy plus CTLA-4 blockade in lung cancer. Some clones are missing from TCRdb's copy, which holds only in-frame ones; the method was immunoSEQ multiplex PCR. This table holds roughly 59,000 clones, approximately 67% found once. Sequencing was performed on peripheral blood, taken from a patient treated with radiotherapy plus ipilimumab. The receptor source for this set is a human donor with non-small cell lung cancer whose response to radiotherapy plus ipilimumab could not be evaluated. Both conserved end residues are part of each CDR3. Fields, in order: CDR3 protein, CDR3 DNA, J gene, V gene, clone size, D gene. A D gene is named only where the DNA matches it firmly. Not every row has a clone size; where given, it reads once, few, many or a size class.

CDR3aa: CASSPDRYNQPQHF
CDR3nt: TGTGCCAGCAGTCCTGACAGGTATAATCAGCCCCAGCATTTT
j_gene: TRBJ1-5
v_gene: TRBV28
abundance: .
d_gene: .

CDR3aa: CASSQTGTRDGYTF
CDR3nt: TGCGCCAGCAGCCAAACCGGGACAAGGGATGGCTACACCTTC
j_gene: TRBJ1-2
v_gene: TRBV4-1
abundance: .
d_gene: .

CDR3aa: CASSPDMRDRGRPYHGYTF
CDR3nt: TGTGCCAGCAGCCCAGATATGCGAGACAGGGGGCGACCTTACCATGGCTACACCTTC
j_gene: TRBJ1-2
v_gene: TRBV7-8
abundance: .
d_gene: TRBD1

CDR3aa: CASSLGQASYEQYF
CDR3nt: TGCGCCAGCAGCTTGGGGCAGGCCTCCTACGAGCAGTACTTC
j_gene: TRBJ2-7
v_gene: TRBV5-1
abundance: .
d_gene: .

CDR3aa: CASSRSSGRDYEQYF
CDR3nt: TGTGCCAGCAGTCGATCTAGCGGGAGGGACTACGAGCAGTACTTC
j_gene: TRBJ2-7
v_gene: TRBV6-1
abundance: .
d_gene: TRBD2

CDR3aa: CASSEVGDTQYF
CDR3nt: TGTGCCAGCAGCGAGGTTGGGGATACGCAGTATTTT
j_gene: TRBJ2-3
v_gene: TRBV6-6
abundance: few
d_gene: .

CDR3aa: CASSLGPGNTIYF
CDR3nt: TGTGCCAGCAGCTTAGGTCCGGGAAACACCATATATTTT
j_gene: TRBJ1-3
v_gene: TRBV7-7
abundance: .
d_gene: .

CDR3aa: CASSPSEDRGYGYTF
CDR3nt: TGTGCCAGTAGTCCCTCAGAGGACAGGGGATATGGCTACACCTTC
j_gene: TRBJ1-2
v_gene: TRBV19
abundance: once
d_gene: TRBD1

CDR3aa: CASSLVSGGAPETQYF
CDR3nt: TGTGCCAGCAGCTTAGTAAGCGGGGGGGCCCCAGAGACCCAGTACTTC
j_gene: TRBJ2-5
v_gene: TRBV7-2
abundance: .
d_gene: TRBD2

CDR3aa: CASALTRDTSYEQYF
CDR3nt: TGTGCTAGTGCCCTAACCCGGGACACCTCCTACGAGCAGTACTTC
j_gene: TRBJ2-7
v_gene: TRBV12-5
abundance: .
d_gene: .

CDR3aa: CAWSTGVVYEQYF
CDR3nt: TGTGCCTGGAGTACCGGGGTAGTCTACGAGCAGTACTTC
j_gene: TRBJ2-7
v_gene: TRBV30
abundance: once
d_gene: .

CDR3aa: CASSLGTGRNQPQHF
CDR3nt: TGTGCCAGCAGCTTAGGGACAGGGCGCAATCAGCCCCAGCATTTT
j_gene: TRBJ1-5
v_gene: TRBV11-2
abundance: .
d_gene: TRBD1

CDR3aa: CASSGWRGLLYEQYF
CDR3nt: TGTGCCAGCAGCGGATGGAGGGGCCTCCTCTACGAGCAGTACTTC
j_gene: TRBJ2-7
v_gene: TRBV11-2
abundance: .
d_gene: .

CDR3aa: CASSKTFAQETQYF
CDR3nt: TGTGCCAGCAGTAAGACGTTCGCACAGGAGACCCAGTACTTC
j_gene: TRBJ2-5
v_gene: TRBV6-5
abundance: few
d_gene: .

CDR3aa: CASRGDIYGYTF
CDR3nt: TGTGCCAGCAGGGGGGACATCTATGGCTACACCTTC
j_gene: TRBJ1-2
v_gene: TRBV6-1
abundance: .
d_gene: .

CDR3aa: CASSYGAEPTDTQYF
CDR3nt: TGTGCCAGCAGCTATGGGGCAGAACCCACAGATACGCAGTATTTT
j_gene: TRBJ2-3
v_gene: TRBV5-5
abundance: once
d_gene: .

CDR3aa: CASSPPGPYYTNYGYTF
CDR3nt: TGTGCCAGCTCACCACCGGGGCCCTATTACACTAACTATGGCTACACCTTC
j_gene: TRBJ1-2
v_gene: TRBV18
abundance: once
d_gene: .

CDR3aa: CATGREDYGYTF
CDR3nt: TGTGCCACCGGACGGGAGGACTATGGCTACACCTTC
j_gene: TRBJ1-2
v_gene: TRBV11-3
abundance: .
d_gene: .

CDR3aa: CASSVGGGTGAFNEQFF
CDR3nt: TGTGCCAGCAGCGTAGGGGGGGGGACAGGGGCCTTTAATGAGCAGTTCTTC
j_gene: TRBJ2-1
v_gene: TRBV9
abundance: .
d_gene: TRBD1

CDR3aa: CATSGGLSTNEKLFF
CDR3nt: TGTGCCACCAGCGGGGGCCTATCAACTAATGAAAAACTGTTTTTT
j_gene: TRBJ1-4
v_gene: TRBV15
abundance: .
d_gene: .

CDR3aa: CASSRQAGTTNEKLFF
CDR3nt: TGCGCCAGCAGCCGACAGGCGGGTACAACTAATGAAAAACTGTTTTTT
j_gene: TRBJ1-4
v_gene: TRBV4-3
abundance: .
d_gene: .

CDR3aa: CAWSVQGGGYTF
CDR3nt: TGTGCCTGGAGTGTTCAGGGTGGCGGCTACACCTTC
j_gene: TRBJ1-2
v_gene: TRBV30
abundance: .
d_gene: .

CDR3aa: CAWSSGGQAKNIQYF
CDR3nt: TGTGCCTGGAGTTCGGGGGGGCAGGCCAAAAACATTCAGTACTTC
j_gene: TRBJ2-4
v_gene: TRBV30
abundance: .
d_gene: TRBD2

CDR3aa: CASSQDHASGGGNEQFF
CDR3nt: TGCGCCAGCAGCCAAGATCATGCCAGCGGGGGTGGCAATGAGCAGTTCTTC
j_gene: TRBJ2-1
v_gene: TRBV4-3
abundance: .
d_gene: TRBD2

CDR3aa: CASSRGGPSYNEQFF
CDR3nt: TGTGCCAGCAGTAGGGGGGGCCCCTCCTACAATGAGCAGTTCTTC
j_gene: TRBJ2-1
v_gene: TRBV6-5
abundance: .
d_gene: .

CDR3aa: CASRQPGVYGYTF
CDR3nt: TGTGCCAGCAGGCAGCCCGGGGTCTATGGCTACACCTTC
j_gene: TRBJ1-2
v_gene: TRBV28
abundance: .
d_gene: .

CDR3aa: CASSEREGLATEAFF
CDR3nt: TGTGCCAGCAGTGAAAGGGAGGGGCTGGCCACTGAAGCTTTCTTT
j_gene: TRBJ1-1
v_gene: TRBV2
abundance: .
d_gene: .

CDR3aa: CASSGGGAGANVLTF
CDR3nt: TGTGCCAGCAGTGGAGGGGGGGCTGGGGCCAACGTCCTGACTTTC
j_gene: TRBJ2-6
v_gene: TRBV6-4
abundance: once
d_gene: .

CDR3aa: CASSLGLEQFF
CDR3nt: TGTGCCAGCAGCTTGGGGCTTGAGCAGTTCTTC
j_gene: TRBJ2-1
v_gene: TRBV5-4
abundance: .
d_gene: .

CDR3aa: CASSQDFSFSGNTIYF
CDR3nt: TGCGCCAGCAGCCAAGATTTCAGTTTCTCTGGAAACACCATATATTTT
j_gene: TRBJ1-3
v_gene: TRBV4-3
abundance: .
d_gene: .

CDR3aa: CASRIRTGELFF
CDR3nt: TGTGCCAGCAGAATCCGCACCGGGGAGCTGTTTTTT
j_gene: TRBJ2-2
v_gene: TRBV6-6
abundance: .
d_gene: .

CDR3aa: CASSRDTDTQYF
CDR3nt: TGTGCCAGCAGTCGGGACACAGATACGCAGTATTTT
j_gene: TRBJ2-3
v_gene: TRBV2
abundance: .
d_gene: .

CDR3aa: CASSPLGLAGGSSYNEQFF
CDR3nt: TGTGCCAGCAGCCCCCTGGGACTAGCGGGGGGAAGCTCCTACAATGAGCAGTTCTTC
j_gene: TRBJ2-1
v_gene: TRBV2
abundance: .
d_gene: TRBD2

CDR3aa: CASSQVTGSGYTF
CDR3nt: TGCGCCAGCAGCCAAGTGACCGGGAGTGGCTACACCTTC
j_gene: TRBJ1-2
v_gene: TRBV4-1
abundance: .
d_gene: .

CDR3aa: CASSYWAGGLLDTQYF
CDR3nt: TGTGCCAGCAGTTACTGGGCGGGGGGATTGTTAGATACGCAGTATTTT
j_gene: TRBJ2-3
v_gene: TRBV6-5
abundance: .
d_gene: TRBD2

CDR3aa: CASRIRDRVTDTQYF
CDR3nt: TGTGCCAGCAGAATCCGGGACAGGGTCACAGATACGCAGTATTTT
j_gene: TRBJ2-3
v_gene: TRBV6-6
abundance: .
d_gene: TRBD1

CDR3aa: CSVRLRDRNTEAFF
CDR3nt: TGCAGCGTCCGACTTAGGGACAGGAACACTGAAGCTTTCTTT
j_gene: TRBJ1-1
v_gene: TRBV29-1
abundance: .
d_gene: TRBD1

CDR3aa: CASSLGQGSYEQYF
CDR3nt: TGCGCCAGCAGCTTGGGACAGGGGTCCTACGAGCAGTACTTC
j_gene: TRBJ2-7
v_gene: TRBV5-1
abundance: few
d_gene: TRBD1

CDR3aa: CASSIGYGYTF
CDR3nt: TGTGCCAGTAGTATCGGCTATGGCTACACCTTC
j_gene: TRBJ1-2
v_gene: TRBV19
abundance: .
d_gene: .

CDR3aa: CAISEWQAGGPNARDTQYF
CDR3nt: TGTGCCATCAGTGAGTGGCAGGCGGGAGGGCCGAACGCAAGAGATACGCAGTATTTT
j_gene: TRBJ2-3
v_gene: TRBV10-3
abundance: .
d_gene: TRBD2

CDR3aa: CASSLERNTEAFF
CDR3nt: TGTGCCAGCAGCTTAGAGAGGAACACTGAAGCTTTCTTT
j_gene: TRBJ1-1
v_gene: TRBV7-2
abundance: .
d_gene: .

CDR3aa: CASSGTSGGETQYF
CDR3nt: TGTGCCAGCAGCGGGACTAGCGGGGGGGAGACCCAGTACTTC
j_gene: TRBJ2-5
v_gene: TRBV2
abundance: few
d_gene: TRBD2

CDR3aa: CATSRQGSPGSYEQYF
CDR3nt: TGTGCCACCAGCAGACAGGGGTCCCCGGGCTCCTACGAGCAGTACTTC
j_gene: TRBJ2-7
v_gene: TRBV15
abundance: .
d_gene: .

CDR3aa: CASSIWTAYNEQFF
CDR3nt: TGTGCCAGTAGTATTTGGACAGCTTACAATGAGCAGTTCTTC
j_gene: TRBJ2-1
v_gene: TRBV19
abundance: .
d_gene: .

CDR3aa: CAIRPGLTDTQYF
CDR3nt: TGTGCCATCAGACCAGGGCTCACAGATACGCAGTATTTT
j_gene: TRBJ2-3
v_gene: TRBV10-3
abundance: .
d_gene: .

CDR3aa: CASSLSGLGGETQYF
CDR3nt: TGTGCCAGCAGTTTAAGTGGCCTCGGGGGGGAGACCCAGTACTTC
j_gene: TRBJ2-5
v_gene: TRBV28
abundance: .
d_gene: TRBD2

CDR3aa: CASSSGLAANTGELFF
CDR3nt: TGCGCCAGCAGCTCGGGACTAGCGGCGAACACCGGGGAGCTGTTTTTT
j_gene: TRBJ2-2
v_gene: TRBV5-1
abundance: .
d_gene: TRBD2

CDR3aa: CASSGLVEYF
CDR3nt: TGTGCCAGCAGTGGACTAGTAGAGTACTTC
j_gene: TRBJ2-7
v_gene: TRBV2
abundance: few
d_gene: .

CDR3aa: CASSLAGVATYNEQFF
CDR3nt: TGCGCCAGCAGCTTGGCAGGGGTGGCAACCTACAATGAGCAGTTCTTC
j_gene: TRBJ2-1
v_gene: TRBV5-1
abundance: .
d_gene: .

CDR3aa: CASSLDFFNEQFF
CDR3nt: TGTGCCAGCAGCTTGGATTTCTTCAATGAGCAGTTCTTC
j_gene: TRBJ2-1
v_gene: TRBV5-8
abundance: few
d_gene: .

CDR3aa: CASSFFRGSEAFF
CDR3nt: TGCGCCAGCAGCTTTTTCAGGGGGAGTGAAGCTTTCTTT
j_gene: TRBJ1-1
v_gene: TRBV5-1
abundance: .
d_gene: TRBD1

CDR3aa: CASSFGGKETQYF
CDR3nt: TGTGCCAGCAGTTTCGGAGGAAAAGAGACCCAGTACTTC
j_gene: TRBJ2-5
v_gene: TRBV27
abundance: .
d_gene: .

CDR3aa: CASSEEGTGGNEQFF
CDR3nt: TGTGCCAGCAGTGAAGAAGGGACAGGGGGCAATGAGCAGTTCTTC
j_gene: TRBJ2-1
v_gene: TRBV6-1
abundance: .
d_gene: TRBD1

CDR3aa: CASSYRGRGYEQYF
CDR3nt: TGTGCCAGCAGTTACAGGGGGCGTGGGTACGAGCAGTACTTC
j_gene: TRBJ2-7
v_gene: TRBV6-5
abundance: .
d_gene: TRBD1